This T cell receptor beta chain was captured in a study of shared clonotypes between healthy human individuals. Study-level information: The study used three CD4 naive, three CD4 memory, two CD8 naive and one CD8 memory plate per donor. Study observations and caveats: Lower generation probabilities were found for non-shared clonotypes than for those shared by all four donors.

The genomic DNA of each subset was split evenly across several immunoSEQ plates. Data came from immunoSEQ multiplex PCR; TCRdb stores just in-frame clones and leaves some out. The sample lists some 1.4 million clones, approximately 96% seen once, with about 1% in the top ten. Comments on this clone: The antigen is undetermined.

The junction had 6 bases not matched to a gene; V was cut back by 2 bases and J by 6 bases. This CDR3 spans 15 amino acids. Germline CDR1 and CDR2: SNHLY and FYNNEI. The TCR comes from a man aged 25 to 45 in good health. The rearrangement links TRBV2 to TRBJ2-1, with 8 bases that match TRBD2. Sequencing used naive CD4+ T cells sorted from blood. Subset meaning: CD45RA+ positively selected. The chain's CDR3 is CASSEMREVRNEQFF. CDR3 in DNA: TGTGCCAGCAGTGAAATGCGGGAGGTTCGCAATGAGCAGTTCTTC.